Below, 23 T cell receptor beta chains from the same sample are listed, as sequenced in a study of shared clonotypes between healthy human individuals. Assay used: immunoSEQ multiplex PCR; TCRdb lists only in-frame clones, some missing. The sample shows under 600,000 clones, approximately 95% of them seen only once. Sequencing was done on a sample of naive CD4+ T cells sorted from blood. Subset denoted: CD45RA+ positively selected. The source of these receptors is a woman in her thirties in good health.

The chain has TRBV4-1 and TRBJ2-7, with 9 nucleotides matching TRBD2. Germline V lookup: CDR1 MGHRA, CDR2 YSYEKL. V dropped 1 base and J dropped 2; count of bases not matched to a gene: 3. CDR3 length: 15 residues. The CDR3 loop reads CASSQAASGTYEQYF. In DNA, the CDR3 is TGCGCCAGCAGCCAAGCGGCTAGCGGGACCTACGAGCAGTACTTC.

The chain couples TRBV19 to TRBJ1-5; D uncertain. The CDR3 length is 15 residues. Germline V gives CDR1 LNHDA, CDR2 SQIVND (reference sequence). V shed 5 bases and J shed 3 bases, with 14 bases lying between them. CDR3 in DNA: TGTGCCAGTAGTTTGTCAGTGATCTTCAATCAGCCCCAGCATTTT. This gives the protein CASSLSVIFNQPQHF.

The rearrangement uses TRBV7-6 and TRBJ2-7; D not resolved. The length of the CDR3 is 13 residues. The V gene's germline CDR1 is SGHVS and CDR2 FNYEAQ. V lost 5 bases, J lost 4 bases, and 12 bases lay in between. The CDR3 region is CASSPRSAYEQYF. The CDR3 bases are TGTGCCAGCAGCCCGAGGAGCGCTTACGAGCAGTACTTC.

The chain combines TRBV28 with TRBJ1-5, with 9 nucleotides matching TRBD1. Germline V gene data show CDR1 as MDHEN and CDR2 as SYDVKM. V lost 3 bases to trimming and J lost 6 bases; unmatched junction nucleotides: 3. The CDR3 is made up of 14 amino acids. The CDR3 nucleotides read TGTGCCAGCAGTTTCGTACAGGGGGCTCAGCCCCAGCATTTT. It codes for CASSFVQGAQPQHF.

V usage is TRBV2 and J usage is TRBJ2-7; D unresolved. V dropped 2 bases and J dropped 1 base, with 9 bases sitting between them. The CDR3 loop spans 14 amino acids. Germline V gives CDR1 SNHLY, CDR2 FYNNEI. CDR3 coding DNA: TGTGCCAGCAGTGAACTCGCGGAATCCTACGAGCAGTACTTC. As protein: CASSELAESYEQYF.

The J gene is TRBJ2-5, the V gene TRBV6-1, with 8 nucleotides matching TRBD1. The CDR3 extends over 14 amino acids. V lost 6 bases, J lost 2 bases, and 5 bases stayed unmatched. In germline, CDR1 is MNHNS, CDR2 SASEGT. This chain's CDR3 is CASSTGTGQETQYF. The DNA for the CDR3 is TGTGCCAGCAGCACCGGGACAGGACAAGAGACCCAGTACTTC.

This clone was seen a single time. The rearrangement links TRBV19 to TRBJ2-7, with 7 bases matching TRBD1. V lost 3 bases to trimming and J lost 4 bases; unmatched junction nucleotides: 9. CDR3 length equals 15 residues. CDR1 and CDR2 from the germline V gene are LNHDA and SQIVND (reference sequence). CDR3 residues: CASSITGEKRYEQYF. The CDR3 nucleotides read TGTGCCAGTAGTATCACAGGGGAGAAGCGATACGAGCAGTACTTC.

In the case of this clone: This CDR3 is also generated by other DNA sequences in the sample. This chain links TRBV28 with TRBJ1-2; the match to TRBD1 covers 8 bases. In germline, CDR1 is MDHEN, CDR2 SYDVKM. V dropped 5 bases and J dropped 3; count of bases not matched to a gene: 2. The CDR3 covers 13 residues. In DNA form, the CDR3 reads TGTGCCAGCAGTACACAGGGGGACTATGGCTACACCTTC. This codes for CASSTQGDYGYTF.

This clone was seen a single time. The chain joins TRBV7-9 to TRBJ2-7; D possibly uses TRBD1 or TRBD2 (5 bases each). With 5 bases removed from V and 1 base from J, the gap between germline ends came to 18 bases. Germline assignment: CDR1 SEHNR and CDR2 FQNEAQ (reference sequence). The CDR3 runs to 16 residues. The CDR3 DNA sequence: TGTGCCAGCAGCGGGGGTTTTGCGGAGGCGTCCTACGAGCAGTACTTC. Translating it yields CASSGGFAEASYEQYF.

The rearrangement links TRBV6-5 to TRBJ2-7, with 8 bases identical to TRBD2. Germline V gives CDR1 MNHEY, CDR2 SVGAGI. V shed 5 bases and J 2 bases; nucleotides not matched to a gene: 5. The CDR3 is 14 residues long. CDR3 coding DNA: TGTGCCAGCAGTCGCAGCGGGAGAACCTACGAGCAGTACTTC. It encodes CASSRSGRTYEQYF.

This clone was recorded once. The V call is TRBV11-2, the J call TRBJ2-5; D might be TRBD1 or TRBD2, each matching 5 bases. CDR1 is SGHAT, CDR2 FQNNGV, per germline. V shed 7 bases and J shed 1 base, with 13 bases lying between them. CDR3 length equals 14 residues. CDR3 sequence reads: CASTWGTIQETQYF. DNA for the CDR3: TGTGCCAGCACCTGGGGGACGATCCAAGAGACCCAGTACTTC.

This clone was seen just once. In DNA form, the CDR3 reads TGTGCCAGCAGTCCCATCGGTGTTGTTAGCGGGGGCCAAGAGACCCAGTACTTC. Translated: CASSPIGVVSGGQETQYF. V is TRBV28 and J is TRBJ2-5; 9 positions agree with TRBD2. CDR1 is MDHEN and CDR2 is SYDVKM in the germline V gene. V lost 5 bases, J lost 1 base, and 14 bases stayed unmatched. There are 18 residues in the CDR3.

For the CDR3, the DNA is TGTGCCAGCAGCCACCACCCACAGGGGGAAGCCAAAAACATTCAGTACTTC. This translates into CASSHHPQGEAKNIQYF. This chain connects TRBV27 to TRBJ2-4, with 8 bases matching TRBD1. The CDR3 is 17 residues long. Losses at the gene ends were 6 bases for V and 0 bases for J; bases not matched to a gene: 10. Per the germline V gene, CDR1 is MNHEY and CDR2 is SMNVEV (reference sequence).

The chain carries TRBV15 and TRBJ1-5; D not resolved. Trimming shortened V by 0 bases and J by 0 bases, and 9 bases separated the two germline ends. The CDR3 is 16 amino acids. Germline V CDR1 and CDR2: LNHNV, YYDKDF (reference sequence). CDR3 sequence (DNA): TGTGCCACCAGCAGAGAACAGATCTATAGCAATCAGCCCCAGCATTTT. As protein: CATSREQIYSNQPQHF.

This chain connects TRBV7-8 to TRBJ2-1; D may be TRBD1 or TRBD2 (7 bases each). Germline V gives CDR1 SGHVS, CDR2 FQNEAQ. V was shortened by 4 bases and J by 2 bases, with 15 bases between the two germline ends. The CDR3 extends over 16 amino acids. The CDR3 reads CASSWGGTAPYNEQFF. As DNA, the CDR3 is TGTGCCAGCAGCTGGGGGGGGACAGCTCCCTACAATGAGCAGTTCTTC.

The chain carries TRBV5-1 and TRBJ1-1, with D tentatively TRBD1 (5 bases). CDR3 length: 14 residues. CDR1 and CDR2 from the germline V gene are SGHRS and YFSETQ. V was trimmed by 4 bases and J by 5 bases, leaving 15 bases between them. CDR3 DNA: TGCGCCAGCAGCCCCCAATCCCGGGGGACTGAAGCTTTCTTT. Amino acids: CASSPQSRGTEAFF.

The V gene is TRBV19, the J gene TRBJ2-7; TRBD1 matches at 7 bases. The CDR3 spans 14 residues. V trimming: 3 bases; J trimming: 3 bases; junction bases outside the gene matches: 5. Germline loops: CDR1 LNHDA, CDR2 SQIVND (reference sequence). The CDR3 coding sequence is TGTGCCAGTAGTATGGGCAGGGGGTTCTACGAGCAGTACTTC. Protein: CASSMGRGFYEQYF.

J is TRBJ2-7 and V is TRBV7-9; no definite D call. The CDR3 totals 12 residues. V shed 5 bases and J shed 6 bases, with 11 bases lying between them. Germline CDR1 reads SEHNR; CDR2 reads FQNEAQ (reference sequence). In DNA form, the CDR3 reads TGTGCCAGCAGCGCCCTAGGGCGCGAGCAGTACTTC. This gives the protein CASSALGREQYF.

This clone was picked up a small number of times. V is TRBV28 and J is TRBJ1-5; D is possibly TRBD1 (6 bases). The CDR3 is made up of 15 amino acids. V lost 5 bases, J lost 7 bases, and 18 bases lay in between. Germline lookup yields CDR1 MDHEN and CDR2 SYDVKM. CDR3 DNA: TGTGCCAGCAGTCCAGACCCTCAACAGGGACAGCCCCAGCATTTT. This encodes CASSPDPQQGQPQHF.

The CDR3 DNA follows: TGTGCCAGCAGTTCCCCGGGGGGCGGGAAGAACACCGGGGAGCTGTTTTTT. This codes for CASSSPGGGKNTGELFF. The gene calls are TRBV28 and TRBJ2-2; possibly TRBD2 for D (7 bases). Per the germline V gene, CDR1 is MDHEN and CDR2 is SYDVKM. V lost 4 bases to trimming and J lost 1 base, with 16 bases between them. This CDR3 spans 17 amino acids.

This sequence joins TRBV11-3 and TRBJ2-3; TRBD1 aligns across 9 bases. CDR3 length: 17 residues. The V segment lost 5 bases and the J segment 5 bases; nucleotides outside the gene matches: 14. Germline V CDR1 and CDR2: SGHNT, YENEEA. The CDR3 loop is CASSGGQGQGFRDTQYF. The CDR3 region has the DNA TGTGCCAGCAGCGGGGGACAGGGACAGGGATTTAGAGATACGCAGTATTTT. Looking up the rest from reference TRBV11-3 and TRBJ2-3 gives the full variable domain: EAGVVQSPRYKIIEKKQPVAFWCNPISGHNTLYWYLQNLGQGPELLIRYENEEAVDDSQLPKDRFSAERLKGVDSTLKIQPAELGDSAVYLCASSGGQGQGFRDTQYFGPGTRLTVL.

The V call is TRBV19, the J call TRBJ2-5; D not certain. The CDR3 totals 15 residues. Germline CDR1 LNHDA, CDR2 SQIVND (reference sequence). V lost 4 bases, J lost 1 base, and 13 bases lay in between. The CDR3 nucleotides read TGTGCCAGTAGTAGGGGTGGGCCCCTCCAAGAGACCCAGTACTTC. It translates to CASSRGGPLQETQYF.

The chain carries TRBV27 and TRBJ2-1; 8 nucleotides agree with TRBD2. From germline, CDR1 is MNHEY and CDR2 SMNVEV (reference sequence). The CDR3 has 17 residues. V lost 0 bases, J lost 3 bases, and 7 bases stayed unmatched. CDR3 sequence reads: CASSLSLTSGDYNEQFF. The CDR3 DNA follows: TGTGCCAGCAGTTTATCCCTAACTAGCGGAGACTACAATGAGCAGTTCTTC.